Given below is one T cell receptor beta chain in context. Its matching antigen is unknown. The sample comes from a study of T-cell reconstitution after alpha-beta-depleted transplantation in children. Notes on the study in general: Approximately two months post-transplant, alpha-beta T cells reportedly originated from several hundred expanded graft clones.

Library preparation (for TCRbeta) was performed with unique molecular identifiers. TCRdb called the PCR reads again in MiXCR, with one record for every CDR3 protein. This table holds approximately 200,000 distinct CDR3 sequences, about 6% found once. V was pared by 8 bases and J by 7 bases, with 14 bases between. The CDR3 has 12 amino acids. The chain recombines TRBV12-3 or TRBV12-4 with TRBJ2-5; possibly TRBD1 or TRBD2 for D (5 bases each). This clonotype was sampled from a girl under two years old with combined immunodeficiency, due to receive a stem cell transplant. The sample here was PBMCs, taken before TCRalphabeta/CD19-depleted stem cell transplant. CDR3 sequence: CASEGQSATQYF. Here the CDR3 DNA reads TGTGCCAGCGAGGGGCAGTCCGCGACCCAGTACTTC.